This T cell receptor (beta chain) is from a study of blood T cell repertoires in COVID-19. Across the study: The United States, Italy and Spain provided the acute and convalescent COVID-19 samples.

Ages ranged from about 18 to 89 years, with residence in some 25 US areas. Germline V gene data show CDR1 as MNHEY and CDR2 as SMNVEV (reference sequence). The CDR3 covers 14 residues. V lost 2 bases to trimming and J lost 4 bases, with 12 bases between them. Source study methods: The assay estimated nucleated cells by amplifying reference gene primers. TCRdb's copy holds only in-frame clones and misses some; the assay was immunoSEQ multiplex PCR. The D gene and trimming were derived from the DNA, and the V and J assignments and clone size from that table. The sample has 250,000 or so clones; around 93% are singletons. This clone showed up just once.

The clonotype was recovered from a man aged 35-49 years who had been exposed to COVID-19. The V gene is TRBV27, the J gene TRBJ2-7; a weak D match, TRBD2 (6 bases). The specimen was PBMCs or T cells enriched from blood (not recorded which). The CDR3 spells CASSLRGRRYEQYF. The CDR3, as DNA: TGTGCCAGCAGTTTACGGGGGAGACGGTACGAGCAGTACTTC.